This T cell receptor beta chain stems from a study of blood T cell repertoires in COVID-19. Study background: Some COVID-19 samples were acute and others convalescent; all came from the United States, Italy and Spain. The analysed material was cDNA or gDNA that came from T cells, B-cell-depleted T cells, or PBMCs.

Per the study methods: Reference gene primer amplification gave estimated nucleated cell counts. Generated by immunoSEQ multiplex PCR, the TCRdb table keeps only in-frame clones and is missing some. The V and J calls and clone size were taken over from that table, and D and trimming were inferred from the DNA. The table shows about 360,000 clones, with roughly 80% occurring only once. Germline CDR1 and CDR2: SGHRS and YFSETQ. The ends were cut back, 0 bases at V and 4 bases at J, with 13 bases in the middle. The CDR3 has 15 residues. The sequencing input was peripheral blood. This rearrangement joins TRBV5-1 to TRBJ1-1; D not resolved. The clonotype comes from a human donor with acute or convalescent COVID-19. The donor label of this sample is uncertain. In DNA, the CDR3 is TGCGCCAGCAGCTTGGAGGGAGGGTGGGCCACTGAAGCTTTCTTT. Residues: CASSLEGGWATEAFF.